The sequence of this T cell receptor beta chain was determined in a study of cytomegalovirus exposure and HLA in healthy donors. The length of the CDR3 is 15 residues. V gave up 3 bases and J gave up 4 bases; unmatched junction bases: 5. CDR1 is SEHNR and CDR2 is FQNEAQ in the germline V gene (reference sequence). The PCR had 60 Vbeta and 13 Jbeta primers. Sequencing was performed with immunoSEQ multiplex PCR; in TCRdb, only in-frame clones are kept and a portion is missing. The sample has about 140,000 clones, and its top ten clones hold approximately 2.5%. The V and J genes are TRBV7-9 and TRBJ2-3; 9 nucleotides line up with TRBD1. The sample taken for sequencing was PBMCs. The TCR originated in a man aged 35-49 years in good health and CMV-seronegative. CDR3 residues: CASSLGRQGADTQYF. Here the CDR3 DNA reads TGTGCCAGCAGCTTGGGCAGACAGGGGGCAGATACGCAGTATTTT.